The rows below give T cell receptor beta chains drawn from one sample of a study of cytomegalovirus exposure and HLA in healthy donors. TCRdb keeps only in-frame clones here, not all; method: immunoSEQ multiplex PCR. The table lists 90,000 to 120,000 clones, more than 70% of them singletons, with about 8% in the top ten. Input material: PBMCs. These receptors all come from a man aged 25-40 years in good health and CMV-seronegative. Each CDR3 is given with its conserved first and last residue. A D gene is named only where the DNA matches it firmly. Size tells how often a clone was seen (once, few, many) or the class of an expanded clone, and some rows leave it out.

J: TRBJ1-4
size: .
length: 14
V: TRBV10-3
D: TRBD1
CDR3: CAISTGGLVEKLFF
DNA: TGTGCCATCAGTACAGGGGGCTTGGTTGAAAAACTGTTTTTT

J: TRBJ2-3
size: .
length: 14
V: TRBV14
D: .
CDR3: CASSQQDNTDTQYF
DNA: TGTGCCAGCAGCCAACAGGACAACACAGATACGCAGTATTTT

J: TRBJ1-1
size: .
length: 15
V: TRBV28
D: .
CDR3: CASSLLASGDTEAFF
DNA: TGTGCCAGCAGTTTATTAGCAAGCGGGGACACTGAAGCTTTCTTT

J: TRBJ2-5
size: .
length: 14
V: TRBV5-1
D: .
CDR3: CASSLGAGPREQYF
DNA: TGCGCCAGCAGCTTGGGGGCGGGACCCAGGGAGCAGTACTTC

J: TRBJ2-7
size: .
length: 16
V: TRBV28
D: .
CDR3: CASSSSRLLSSYEQYF
DNA: TGTGCCAGCAGTTCCTCCCGACTACTGAGCTCCTACGAGCAGTACTTC

J: TRBJ2-7
size: .
length: 15
V: TRBV11-2
D: .
CDR3: CASSLGGTPRDEQYF
DNA: TGTGCCAGCAGCTTAGGCGGAACCCCTCGGGACGAGCAGTACTTC

J: TRBJ1-5
size: .
length: 17
V: TRBV28
D: TRBD1
CDR3: CASSLGRRQGAPQPQHF
DNA: TGTGCCAGCAGTTTAGGCCGGCGGCAGGGGGCTCCTCAGCCCCAGCATTTT

J: TRBJ2-1
size: .
length: 13
V: TRBV11-2
D: .
CDR3: CASSPDSYNEQFF
DNA: TGTGCCAGCAGCCCGGACAGCTACAATGAGCAGTTCTTC

J: TRBJ1-1
size: few
length: 14
V: TRBV28
D: TRBD1
CDR3: CASTSRDRNTEAFF
DNA: TGTGCCAGCACCAGCCGGGACAGGAACACTGAAGCTTTCTTT

J: TRBJ2-1
size: .
length: 17
V: TRBV7-9
D: TRBD1
CDR3: CASSSSEAQGNYNEQFF
DNA: TGTGCCAGCAGCTCAAGCGAAGCACAGGGGAACTACAATGAGCAGTTCTTC

J: TRBJ2-1
size: .
length: 16
V: TRBV5-1
D: TRBD1
CDR3: CASSLAGTGGYNEQFF
DNA: TGCGCCAGCAGCTTGGCCGGGACAGGGGGCTACAATGAGCAGTTCTTC

J: TRBJ1-2
size: .
length: 13
V: TRBV28
D: .
CDR3: CASSLEGRRGYTF
DNA: TGTGCCAGCAGTTTGGAAGGGAGGAGAGGCTACACCTTC

J: TRBJ2-1
size: .
length: 15
V: TRBV29-1
D: .
CDR3: CSVADSDSSYNEQFF
DNA: TGCAGCGTCGCCGACTCGGACAGCTCCTACAATGAGCAGTTCTTC

J: TRBJ2-7
size: .
length: 12
V: TRBV11-2
D: .
CDR3: CASSRDTYGQYF
DNA: TGTGCCAGCAGCCGCGATACCTACGGGCAGTACTTC

J: TRBJ1-5
size: .
length: 13
V: TRBV6-6
D: .
CDR3: CASTNLRNQPQHF
DNA: TGTGCCAGCACAAACCTCCGGAATCAGCCCCAGCATTTT

J: TRBJ2-3
size: .
length: 15
V: TRBV19
D: .
CDR3: CASSISVGSADTQYF
DNA: TGTGCCAGTAGTATCTCCGTGGGGAGCGCAGATACGCAGTATTTT

J: TRBJ1-1
size: few
length: 15
V: TRBV6-5
D: .
CDR3: CASSLEAGGVTEAFF
DNA: TGTGCCAGCAGCCTCGAGGCGGGTGGGGTCACTGAAGCTTTCTTT

J: TRBJ1-6
size: once
length: 17
V: TRBV6-1
D: .
CDR3: CASSVLNTIYAGSPLHF
DNA: TGTGCCAGCAGTGTTCTAAATACGATATACGCGGGTTCACCCCTCCACTTT

J: TRBJ2-7
size: few
length: 14
V: TRBV28
D: .
CDR3: CASHVRGTPYEQYF
DNA: TGTGCCAGTCATGTTCGGGGAACCCCCTACGAGCAGTACTTC

J: TRBJ1-1
size: few
length: 14
V: TRBV4-1
D: .
CDR3: CASSQGLGNTEAFF
DNA: TGCGCCAGCAGCCAGGGGCTTGGGAACACTGAAGCTTTCTTT

J: TRBJ2-3
size: .
length: 16
V: TRBV9
D: TRBD2
CDR3: CASSSRLAGRVDTQYF
DNA: TGTGCCAGCAGCTCTCGACTAGCGGGAAGGGTAGATACGCAGTATTTT

J: TRBJ2-5
size: many
length: 14
V: TRBV4-1
D: .
CDR3: CASSQVTRVETQYF
DNA: TGCGCCAGCAGCCAAGTCACTAGAGTAGAGACCCAGTACTTC

J: TRBJ1-6
size: .
length: 17
V: TRBV28
D: TRBD1
CDR3: CASSIPGQGPYNSPLHF
DNA: TGTGCCAGCAGCATACCCGGACAGGGACCCTATAATTCACCCCTCCACTTT

J: TRBJ1-2
size: .
length: 13
V: TRBV6-5
D: TRBD1
CDR3: CASRDRTNYGYTF
DNA: TGTGCCAGCAGGGACAGGACTAACTATGGCTACACCTTC

J: TRBJ1-4
size: .
length: 15
V: TRBV19
D: TRBD1
CDR3: CASSPGTAFNEKLFF
DNA: TGTGCCAGTAGTCCGGGGACAGCTTTTAATGAAAAACTGTTTTTT

J: TRBJ2-3
size: .
length: 14
V: TRBV4-1
D: .
CDR3: CASSHPGGTDTQYF
DNA: TGCGCCAGCAGCCACCCGGGGGGCACAGATACGCAGTATTTT

J: TRBJ2-5
size: once
length: 13
V: TRBV5-6
D: .
CDR3: CASSPYPQETQYF
DNA: TGTGCCAGCAGCCCCTACCCCCAAGAGACCCAGTACTTC

J: TRBJ2-5
size: once
length: 14
V: TRBV5-1
D: TRBD2
CDR3: CASKETTSGETQYF
DNA: TGCGCCAGCAAGGAGACGACTAGCGGAGAGACCCAGTACTTC

J: TRBJ2-3
size: few
length: 15
V: TRBV6-5
D: TRBD1
CDR3: CASRDRDRGTDTQYF
DNA: TGTGCCAGCAGGGACCGGGACAGGGGCACAGATACGCAGTATTTT

J: TRBJ2-3
size: .
length: 15
V: TRBV19
D: .
CDR3: CASSIRVRGTDTQYF
DNA: TGTGCCAGTAGTATCCGAGTAAGGGGGACAGATACGCAGTATTTT

J: TRBJ2-3
size: once
length: 22
V: TRBV9
D: TRBD1
CDR3: CASSSRMGTGTGVFPSTDTQYF
DNA: TGTGCCAGCAGCTCGAGAATGGGGACGGGGACAGGGGTATTTCCTAGCACAGATACGCAGTATTTT

J: TRBJ2-1
size: .
length: 15
V: TRBV28
D: TRBD1
CDR3: CASSSTRTGKGEQFF
DNA: TGTGCCAGCAGTTCCACCAGGACAGGGAAGGGTGAGCAGTTCTTC

J: TRBJ2-7
size: .
length: 15
V: TRBV13
D: .
CDR3: CASSLRGPGLYEQYF
DNA: TGTGCCAGCAGCTTACGCGGGCCCGGCCTCTACGAGCAGTACTTC

J: TRBJ2-3
size: .
length: 15
V: TRBV6-1
D: TRBD1
CDR3: CASSRQGERTDTQYF
DNA: TGTGCCAGCAGCCGACAGGGAGAGAGGACAGATACGCAGTATTTT

J: TRBJ2-5
size: .
length: 16
V: TRBV19
D: .
CDR3: CASSIGQGAIKETQYF
DNA: TGTGCCAGTAGTATAGGACAAGGGGCGATAAAAGAGACCCAGTACTTC

J: TRBJ2-7
size: .
length: 16
V: TRBV7-9
D: TRBD1
CDR3: CASSREGTGGSYEQYF
DNA: TGTGCCAGCAGCAGAGAGGGGACAGGGGGCTCCTACGAGCAGTACTTC

J: TRBJ1-4
size: .
length: 15
V: TRBV6-5
D: TRBD1
CDR3: CASRPGGAANEKLFF
DNA: TGTGCCAGCAGGCCAGGGGGCGCGGCTAATGAAAAACTGTTTTTT

J: TRBJ1-1
size: .
length: 14
V: TRBV27
D: .
CDR3: CASTPLGVNTEAFF
DNA: TGTGCCAGCACCCCCCTGGGAGTGAACACTGAAGCTTTCTTT

J: TRBJ1-1
size: .
length: 14
V: TRBV28
D: TRBD1
CDR3: CASSLNRGFTEAFF
DNA: TGTGCCAGCAGTCTCAACAGGGGTTTCACTGAAGCTTTCTTT

J: TRBJ2-7
size: .
length: 14
V: TRBV27
D: .
CDR3: CASSHLGAVYEQYF
DNA: TGTGCCAGCAGTCACCTGGGGGCGGTCTACGAGCAGTACTTC

J: TRBJ2-7
size: .
length: 13
V: TRBV28
D: TRBD1
CDR3: CASSPGQGGEQYF
DNA: TGTGCCAGCAGTCCGGGACAGGGAGGCGAGCAGTACTTC

J: TRBJ2-3
size: .
length: 13
V: TRBV12-5
D: TRBD1
CDR3: CASATGVADTQYF
DNA: TGTGCTAGCGCTACAGGGGTGGCAGATACGCAGTATTTT

J: TRBJ2-5
size: .
length: 15
V: TRBV7-2
D: TRBD1
CDR3: CASSLYRGSEETQYF
DNA: TGTGCCAGCAGCTTATACAGGGGGAGTGAAGAGACCCAGTACTTC

J: TRBJ1-4
size: .
length: 16
V: TRBV10-3
D: TRBD1
CDR3: CATRDRGASVSEKLFF
DNA: TGTGCCACCAGGGACAGGGGCGCTTCTGTCAGTGAAAAACTGTTTTTT

J: TRBJ2-1
size: once
length: 15
V: TRBV4-1
D: TRBD2
CDR3: CASSQGLAGNNEQFF
DNA: TGCGCCAGCAGCCAAGGACTAGCGGGGAACAATGAGCAGTTCTTC

J: TRBJ2-1
size: .
length: 15
V: TRBV7-9
D: TRBD1
CDR3: CAVGQSGQTLNEQFF
DNA: TGTGCCGTAGGTCAATCGGGACAGACCCTCAATGAGCAGTTCTTC